A single sample gave rise to the 25 T cell receptor beta chains below, sequenced in a study of CXCR3-negative and CXCR3-positive naive CD8 T cells (dated by TCRdb to about 2019). Overall study outcomes, separate from this receptor: Compared with CXCR3-negative naive cells, CXCR3-positive naive cells had TRB CDR3s with higher hydrophobicity (lower Kidera factor 4), lower energy, and higher strength and volume indices.

Data came from a NextSeq 550. The Human TCR Profiling Kit (MiLaboratory) was used to make UMI-labeled 5' RACE TRB cDNA libraries. TCRdb reprocessed the reads, reporting each CDR3 protein sequence once and no DNA. The table for this sample shows some 60,000 distinct CDR3 sequences. Under 0.55% of the sample is in the top ten clones. Which antigens these TCRs recognize remains unknown. Sequencing input: naive CXCR3+ CD8+ T cells from blood. The sample's cell subset or site label, decoded: CD45RO-CCR7+CD27+CD95- naive CD8+ T cells expressing CXCR3 (TNR3+). Receptors were obtained from a human donor in good health. Some clones in this sample may be carry-over from other donors' samples.

This chain joins TRBV7-8 and TRBJ2-2; checking the TCRdb D call of TRBD2 is not possible without DNA. Germline lookup yields CDR1 SGHVS and CDR2 FQNEAQ. CDR3 length: 15 residues. CDR3 amino acids: CASSGRGGLTGELFF.

This sequence joins TRBV28 and TRBJ1-5; as DNA is missing, the TRBD1 call by TCRdb cannot be tested. CDR1 is MDHEN and CDR2 is SYDVKM in the germline V gene. The CDR3 consists of 18 residues. This chain's CDR3 is CASSLGGGTGISNQPQHF.

J is TRBJ2-7 and V is TRBV29-1. Germline loops: CDR1 SQVTM, CDR2 ANQGSEA. The CDR3 has 12 amino acids. The CDR3 loop is CSVEGSSYEQYF.

The chain employs TRBV7-9 and TRBJ2-7; TCRdb selects TRBD1, and the lack of DNA leaves this call unchecked. In germline, CDR1 is SEHNR, CDR2 FQNEAQ (reference sequence). The CDR3 runs 14 residues. CDR3 region: CASSDRQGGDEQYF.

The rearrangement joins TRBV20-1 to TRBJ2-3; TCRdb's D call of TRBD2 is untestable without DNA. Germline loops: CDR1 DFQATT, CDR2 SNEGSKA (reference sequence). The CDR3 runs to 15 residues. CDR3 sequence: CSAPEAGAHRDTQYF.

The chain recombines TRBV20-1 with TRBJ1-2; no DNA is available, so the TRBD1 call from TCRdb remains unchecked. The germline gives CDR1 DFQATT, CDR2 SNEGSKA (reference sequence). CDR3 length: 16 amino acids. CDR3 protein: CSATGQGLPLSYGYTF.

This chain connects TRBV6-4 to TRBJ2-1; TCRdb reports TRBD2, a call that lacks DNA to check it against. The CDR3 contains 15 residues. Germline assignment: CDR1 MRHNA and CDR2 SNTAGT. CDR3 region: CASSDSGGAYNEQFF.

The rearrangement joins TRBV11-3 to TRBJ2-5; TCRdb designates TRBD1, a call that cannot be tested without DNA. The CDR3 covers 13 residues. From germline, CDR1 is SGHNT and CDR2 YENEEA. CDR3: CASSRGAEETQYF.

The J gene is TRBJ2-2, the V gene TRBV7-9; TCRdb's D call of TRBD2 is untestable without DNA. CDR1 and CDR2 from the germline V gene are SEHNR and FQNEAQ (reference sequence). The CDR3 is 19 residues long. The CDR3 sequence: CASSLFPRTSGRDTGELFF.

The J gene is TRBJ2-1, the V gene TRBV7-6; TCRdb proposes TRBD2, but this gene call is untestable without DNA. The CDR3 extends over 13 amino acids. In germline, CDR1 is SGHVS, CDR2 FNYEAQ. The CDR3 loop reads CASSLEGGGEQFF.

This chain joins TRBV12-3 or TRBV12-4 and TRBJ2-5; TCRdb indicates TRBD2, and absent DNA this call remains unverified. This CDR3 is built from 15 residues. CDR3 amino acids: CASSLVRDFQETQYF.

The J gene is TRBJ1-1, the V gene TRBV28; TCRdb proposes TRBD1, but this gene call is untestable without DNA. The CDR3 has 13 residues. Germline-derived CDR1 and CDR2 are MDHEN and SYDVKM. CDR3: CASPSGEGRKAFF.

This chain uses TRBV7-8 with TRBJ2-1; the D call of TRBD2 rests on TCRdb alone, since no DNA is present to check it. Germline lookup yields CDR1 SGHVS and CDR2 FQNEAQ. CDR3 size: 16 residues. This CDR3 reads CASSSGTSTPYNEQFF.

The J gene is TRBJ1-2, the V gene TRBV29-1. Looked up from germline, CDR1 is SQVTM and CDR2 is ANQGSEA. This CDR3 contains 12 residues. The CDR3 is CSVFDTYYGYTF.

V usage is TRBV7-9 and J usage is TRBJ2-5. This CDR3 has 14 amino acids. Germline values: CDR1 SEHNR, CDR2 FQNEAQ (reference sequence). This CDR3 is CASSFLQVQETQYF.

This rearrangement joins TRBV27 to TRBJ2-1; as DNA is missing, the TRBD2 call by TCRdb cannot be tested. The CDR3 has 15 residues. The germline V gene encodes CDR1 MNHEY and CDR2 SMNVEV (reference sequence). CDR3 loop: CASSLLLAGPNEQFF.

The rearrangement links TRBV4-3 to TRBJ2-1; there is no DNA to check the TCRdb D call of TRBD1. CDR1 and CDR2 from the germline V gene are LGHNA and YSLEER. CDR3 length: 19 amino acids. CDR3 region: CASSQDWGLGHRGLNEQFF.

The gene calls are TRBV4-3 and TRBJ1-1; TCRdb calls TRBD1, which cannot be checked without DNA. The CDR3 consists of 13 residues. Germline V gene sequence: CDR1 LGHNA, CDR2 YSLEER. CDR3 sequence: CASSPAGGTEAFF.

The rearrangement links TRBV29-1 to TRBJ1-2; there is no DNA to check the TCRdb D call of TRBD1. The CDR3 consists of 12 residues. Germline-derived CDR1 and CDR2 are SQVTM and ANQGSEA. CDR3: CSVGQVGYGYTF.

J is TRBJ2-7 and V is TRBV7-3; as DNA is missing, the TRBD1 call by TCRdb cannot be tested. The germline V gene encodes CDR1 SGHTA and CDR2 FQGTGA. The CDR3 loop spans 12 amino acids. The CDR3 spells CASSFGQGEQYF.

The CDR3 loop is CASSFGQEETQYF. The chain recombines TRBV28 with TRBJ2-5. The CDR3 covers 13 residues. Germline V gives CDR1 MDHEN, CDR2 SYDVKM.

The CDR3 sequence is CASSLRGTYEQYF. This chain links TRBV7-6 with TRBJ2-7; absent DNA, TCRdb's TRBD1 call cannot be checked. In germline, CDR1 is SGHVS, CDR2 FNYEAQ. The CDR3 covers 13 residues.

The chain employs TRBV6-4 and TRBJ2-2. Germline V gives CDR1 MRHNA, CDR2 SNTAGT. CDR3 length equals 13 residues. CDR3 protein: CASSDGETGELFF.

V is TRBV12-3 or TRBV12-4 and J is TRBJ2-5; TCRdb designates TRBD1, a call that cannot be tested without DNA. CDR3 length: 17 residues. The CDR3 spells CASSLGPGQRLQETQYF.

The V call is TRBV12-3 or TRBV12-4, the J call TRBJ2-1. This CDR3 has 12 amino acids. CDR3: CASTLRENEQFF.